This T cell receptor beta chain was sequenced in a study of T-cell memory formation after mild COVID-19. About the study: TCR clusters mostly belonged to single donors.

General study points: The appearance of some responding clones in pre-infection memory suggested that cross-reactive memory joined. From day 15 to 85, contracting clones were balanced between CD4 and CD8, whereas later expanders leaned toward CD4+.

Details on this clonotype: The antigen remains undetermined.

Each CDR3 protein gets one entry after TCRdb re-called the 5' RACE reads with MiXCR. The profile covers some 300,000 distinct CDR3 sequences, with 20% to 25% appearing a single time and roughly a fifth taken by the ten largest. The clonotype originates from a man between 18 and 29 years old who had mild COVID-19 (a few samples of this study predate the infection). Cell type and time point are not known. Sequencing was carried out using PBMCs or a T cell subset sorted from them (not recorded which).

The CDR3 bases are TGTGCCAGCAGTTACTATTTGGGGGTAGGCACAGATACGCAGTATTTT. Residues: CASSYYLGVGTDTQYF. V is TRBV6-5 and J is TRBJ2-3, with D possibly called TRBD1 or TRBD2 (5 bases each). Trimming took 1 base from V and 1 from J, leaving 12 bases between them. Looked up from germline, CDR1 is MNHEY and CDR2 is SVGAGI. The CDR3 runs to 16 residues.